This T cell receptor (beta chain) was captured by sequencing in a study of identical twins. Whole-study findings and limits: Abundant beta clonotypes from cord blood had fewer insertions, unlike memory repertoires, which showed none. Twins shared beta out-of-frame sequences in excess, but this excess was weaker. Monozygotic twins shared more out-of-frame TCR alpha than recombination models predicted.

Details on this clonotype: Antigen unknown.

A universal primer site came from template switching; cDNA carried unique molecular identifiers. TCRdb reanalysed the 5' RACE reads using MiXCR and keeps one entry per CDR3 protein. The top ten hold around 1.6% of the sample, which has hundreds of thousands of distinct CDR3 sequences, approximately 13% seen once. This CDR3 contains 16 residues. Per germline, CDR1 DFQATT and CDR2 SNEGSKA (reference sequence). The junction had 16 bases not matched to a gene; V was cut back by 5 bases and J by 7 bases. The same data also contributed to another study, on yellow fever vaccine responses in identical twins.

The sequence derives from a woman under 30 in good health. The gene calls are TRBV20-1 and TRBJ2-1; 8 bases map to TRBD2. Sequencing used PBMCs. DNA for the CDR3: TGCAGTGCTTCAAAACTAGCGGCTCTTAAGAAGAATGAGCAGTTCTTC. Encoded protein: CSASKLAALKKNEQFF.